The source of this T cell receptor beta chain is a study of T-cell memory formation after mild COVID-19. TCRdb redid the calling of the 5' RACE reads with MiXCR, one entry per CDR3 protein. The table lists about 350,000 distinct CDR3 sequences, roughly 13% of them singletons, with 22% in the top ten. Concerning this clonotype: Its antigen is unidentified.

V was trimmed by 2 bases and J by 3 bases, leaving 10 bases between them. This CDR3 is built from 14 residues. From germline, CDR1 is MDHEN and CDR2 SYDVKM. Study observations and caveats: The finding that pre-infection memory included some responding clones suggested that cross-reactive memory joined.

The sequence derives from a man in his late teens or twenties who had mild COVID-19 (a few samples of this study predate the infection). Cell type and time point are not known. Input material: PBMCs or a T cell subset sorted from them (not recorded which). The chain employs TRBV28 and TRBJ1-1, with D perhaps TRBD1 (6 bases). The CDR3, as DNA: TGTGCCAGCAGTTTAGGGGGGGCTGACACTGAAGCTTTCTTT. As protein: CASSLGGADTEAFF.